The source of this T cell receptor beta chain is a study of T cell repertoires in cytomegalovirus infection. Study context: TCR beta signatures that were public indicated CMV infection and matching HLA type. Findings and limits, study-wide: Clonotypes of TCR beta that were HLA-C-restricted and CMV-specific dominated the ex vivo response. Public TCR beta family frequency separated CMV-and-HLA carriers, including in an independent cohort.

MiXCR was run by TCRdb on the reads, yielding one entry per CDR3 protein. The sample lists about 37,000 distinct CDR3 sequences, 52% seen once, with 75% to 95% in the top ten. Trimming stripped 5 bases from V and 2 bases from J, with 15 bases between. The CDR3 extends over 15 amino acids. Germline V gene lookup returns CDR1 SGHTA and CDR2 FQGNSA. This clonotype was observed a handful of times. Its specificity is not known. The sequence derives from a human donor in good health (CMV status not recorded). Some clones in this sample may be carry-over from other donors' samples. The source was CD8+ T cells from cultured PBMCs, collected from culture after CMV antigen stimulation. The chain uses TRBV7-2 and TRBJ1-1, with D possibly TRBD1 on 6 matching bases. The CDR3 region is CASSPTTGINTEAFF. The CDR3 DNA is TGTGCCAGCAGCCCCACGACAGGAATCAACACTGAAGCTTTCTTT.